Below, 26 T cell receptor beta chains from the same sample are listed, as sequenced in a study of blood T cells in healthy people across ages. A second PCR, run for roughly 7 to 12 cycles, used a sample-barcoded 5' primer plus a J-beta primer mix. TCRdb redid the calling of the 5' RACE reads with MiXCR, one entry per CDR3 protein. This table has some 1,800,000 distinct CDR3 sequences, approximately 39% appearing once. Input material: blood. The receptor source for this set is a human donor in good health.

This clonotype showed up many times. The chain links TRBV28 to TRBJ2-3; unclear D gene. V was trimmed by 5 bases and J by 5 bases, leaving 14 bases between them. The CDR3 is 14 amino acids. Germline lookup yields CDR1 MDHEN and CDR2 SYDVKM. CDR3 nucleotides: TGTGCCAGCAGTCCCCTAGGTCCGGTAGATACGCAGTATTTT. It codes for CASSPLGPVDTQYF.

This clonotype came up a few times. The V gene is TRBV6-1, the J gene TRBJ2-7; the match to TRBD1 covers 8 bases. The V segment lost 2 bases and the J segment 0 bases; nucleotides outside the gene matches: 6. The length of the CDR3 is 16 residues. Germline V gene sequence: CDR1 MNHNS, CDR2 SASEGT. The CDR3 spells CASSESVDRVSYEQYF. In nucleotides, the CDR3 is TGTGCCAGCAGTGAAAGTGTGGACAGGGTCTCCTACGAGCAGTACTTC.

The CDR3 here is CSATQGRDTQYF. The CDR3 nucleotides are TGCAGTGCTACTCAGGGGAGAGATACGCAGTACTTC. The V gene is TRBV20-1, the J gene TRBJ2-5, with D tentatively TRBD1 (6 bases). The CDR3 has 12 amino acids. Trimming took 4 bases from V and 11 from J, leaving 17 bases between them. CDR1 is DFQATT, CDR2 SNEGSKA, per germline (reference sequence).

The CDR3 DNA reads as TGTGCCTGGGGCTTGGGACAGGGTTTCTATGGCTACACCTTC. Its translation: CAWGLGQGFYGYTF. The chain links TRBV30 to TRBJ1-2, with 9 nucleotides matching TRBD1. The CDR3 is 14 residues long. V was clipped by 5 bases and J by 4 bases; unmatched bases: 8. The germline V gene has CDR1 GTSNPN and CDR2 SVGIG (reference sequence).

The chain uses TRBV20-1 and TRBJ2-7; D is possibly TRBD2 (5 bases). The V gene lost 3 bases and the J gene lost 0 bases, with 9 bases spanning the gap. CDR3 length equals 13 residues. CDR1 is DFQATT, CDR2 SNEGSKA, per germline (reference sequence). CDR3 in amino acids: CSASVSGSYEQYF. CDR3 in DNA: TGCAGTGCTAGTGTGAGCGGCTCCTACGAGCAGTACTTC.

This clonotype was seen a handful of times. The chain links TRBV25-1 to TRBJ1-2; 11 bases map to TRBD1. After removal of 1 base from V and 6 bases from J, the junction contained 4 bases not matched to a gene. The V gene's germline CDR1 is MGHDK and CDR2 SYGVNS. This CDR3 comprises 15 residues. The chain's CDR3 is CASSEFWTGGDGYTF. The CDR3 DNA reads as TGTGCCAGCAGTGAATTCTGGACAGGGGGCGATGGCTACACCTTC.

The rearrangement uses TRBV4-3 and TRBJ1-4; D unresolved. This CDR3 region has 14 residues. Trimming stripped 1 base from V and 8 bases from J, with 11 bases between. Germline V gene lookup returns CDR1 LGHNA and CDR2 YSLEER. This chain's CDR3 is CASSQGPGREKLFF. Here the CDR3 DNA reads TGCGCCAGCAGCCAAGGTCCCGGAAGGGAAAAACTGTTTTTT.

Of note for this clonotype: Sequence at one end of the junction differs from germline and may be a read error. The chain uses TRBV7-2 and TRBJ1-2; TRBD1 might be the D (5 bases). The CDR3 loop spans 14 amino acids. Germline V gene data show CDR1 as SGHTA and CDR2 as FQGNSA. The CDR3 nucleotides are TGTGCCAGCAGCTCCTCCAGGGCTAACTTTGGCTACACCTTC. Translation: CASSSSRANFGYTF.

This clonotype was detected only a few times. CDR3 sequence (DNA): TGCAGCGTTGGGACAGGGAGGAATGAGCAGTTCTTC. Its protein product is CSVGTGRNEQFF. This chain uses TRBV29-1 with TRBJ2-1; 8 bases are shared with TRBD1. The CDR3 has 12 residues. Germline V gene sequence: CDR1 SQVTM, CDR2 ANQGSEA. Losses at the gene ends were 4 bases for V and 7 bases for J; bases not matched to a gene: 3.

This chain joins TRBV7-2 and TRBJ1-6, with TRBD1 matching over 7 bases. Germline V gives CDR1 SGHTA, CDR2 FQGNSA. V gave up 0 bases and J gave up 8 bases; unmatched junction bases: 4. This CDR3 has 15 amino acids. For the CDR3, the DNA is TGTGCCAGCAGCTTAGCCGGGACAGCCGATTCACCCCTCCACTTT. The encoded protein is CASSLAGTADSPLHF.

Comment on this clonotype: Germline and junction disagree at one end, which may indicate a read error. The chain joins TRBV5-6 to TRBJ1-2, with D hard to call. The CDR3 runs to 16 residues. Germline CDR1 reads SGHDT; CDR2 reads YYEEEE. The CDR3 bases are TGTGCCAGCAGTTTGGGTTCCGGACCACCGGACTATGGCTACACCTTC. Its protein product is CASSLGSGPPDYGYTF.

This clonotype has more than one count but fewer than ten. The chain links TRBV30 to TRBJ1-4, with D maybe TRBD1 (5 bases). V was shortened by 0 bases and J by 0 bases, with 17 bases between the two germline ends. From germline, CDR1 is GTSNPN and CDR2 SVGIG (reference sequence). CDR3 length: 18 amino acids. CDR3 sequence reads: CAWSVRKRQPATNEKLFF. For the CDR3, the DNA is TGTGCCTGGAGTGTACGAAAAAGACAGCCTGCAACTAATGAAAAACTGTTTTTT.

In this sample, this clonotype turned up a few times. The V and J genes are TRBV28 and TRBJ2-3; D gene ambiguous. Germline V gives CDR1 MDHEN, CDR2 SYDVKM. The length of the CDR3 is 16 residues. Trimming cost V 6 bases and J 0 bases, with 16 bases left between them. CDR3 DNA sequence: TGTGCCAGCAGCCACCCCTTGGAGTTAAGCACAGATACGCAGTATTTT. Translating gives CASSHPLELSTDTQYF.

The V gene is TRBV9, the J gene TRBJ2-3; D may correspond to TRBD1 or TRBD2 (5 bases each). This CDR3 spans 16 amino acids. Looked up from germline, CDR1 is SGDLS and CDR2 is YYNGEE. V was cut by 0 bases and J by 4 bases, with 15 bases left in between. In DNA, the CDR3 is TGTGCCAGCAGCGTAGATCCGGGACCGACCCCAGATACGCAGTATTTT. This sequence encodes CASSVDPGPTPDTQYF. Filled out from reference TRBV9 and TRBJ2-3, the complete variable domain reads DSGVTQTPKHLITATGQRVTLRCSPRSGDLSVYWYQQSLDQGLQFLIQYYNGEERAKGNILERFSAQQFPDLHSELNLSSLELGDSALYFCASSVDPGPTPDTQYFGPGTRLTVL.

The DNA for the CDR3 is TGTGCCAGCAGCTTAGTTTGGGACACACTCCAAGAGACCCAGTACTTC. Protein sequence: CASSLVWDTLQETQYF. The chain has TRBV7-9 and TRBJ2-5; D is perhaps TRBD1 (6 bases). This CDR3 has 16 residues. Germline CDR1 SEHNR, CDR2 FQNEAQ (reference sequence). Trimming pared 1 base from V and 1 base from J, leaving 13 bases between.

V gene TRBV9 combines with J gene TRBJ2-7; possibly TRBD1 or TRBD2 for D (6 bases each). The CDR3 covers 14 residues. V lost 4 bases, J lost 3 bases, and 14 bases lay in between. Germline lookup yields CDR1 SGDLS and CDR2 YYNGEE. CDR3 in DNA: TGTGCCAGCAGCCTTAGGGGGGACTTCTACGAGCAGTACTTC. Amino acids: CASSLRGDFYEQYF.

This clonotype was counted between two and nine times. The CDR3 spells CASSLSGRISNQPQHF. The CDR3 DNA reads as TGTGCCAGCAGCTTAAGTGGGCGTATTAGCAATCAGCCCCAGCATTTT. The chain uses TRBV7-8 and TRBJ1-5; D uncertain. The CDR3 has 16 amino acids. Per germline, CDR1 SGHVS and CDR2 FQNEAQ. Trimming shortened V by 2 bases and J by 0 bases, and 11 bases separated the two germline ends.

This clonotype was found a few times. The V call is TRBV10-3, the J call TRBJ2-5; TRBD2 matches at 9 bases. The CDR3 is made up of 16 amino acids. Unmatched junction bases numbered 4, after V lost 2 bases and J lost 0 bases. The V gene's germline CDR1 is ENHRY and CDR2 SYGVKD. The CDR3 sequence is CAISERRGGHQETQYF. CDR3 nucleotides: TGTGCCATCAGTGAGCGGCGGGGGGGCCACCAAGAGACCCAGTACTTC.

The CDR3 DNA is TGTGCCACTCGGGACTCAGAGCACGAGCAGTACTTC. It is translated as CATRDSEHEQYF. The chain combines TRBV27 with TRBJ2-4; D might be TRBD2 (6 bases). The J call is uncertain, as TRBJ2-7 better fits the DNA end. The CDR3 spans 12 residues. Germline values: CDR1 MNHEY, CDR2 SMNVEV (reference sequence).

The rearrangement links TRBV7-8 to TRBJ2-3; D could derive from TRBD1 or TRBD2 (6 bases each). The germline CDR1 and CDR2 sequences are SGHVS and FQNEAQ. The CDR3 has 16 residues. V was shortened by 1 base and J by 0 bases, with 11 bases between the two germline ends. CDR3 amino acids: CASSLEGGTSTDTQYF. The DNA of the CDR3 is TGTGCCAGCAGCTTAGAGGGGGGAACTAGCACAGATACGCAGTATTTT.

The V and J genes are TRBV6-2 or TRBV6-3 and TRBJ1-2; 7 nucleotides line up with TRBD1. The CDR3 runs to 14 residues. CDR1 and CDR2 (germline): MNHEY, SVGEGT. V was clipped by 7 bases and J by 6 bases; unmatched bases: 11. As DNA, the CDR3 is TGTGCCAGCACCAAACCTCGACAGGGCGATGGCTACACCTTC. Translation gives CASTKPRQGDGYTF.

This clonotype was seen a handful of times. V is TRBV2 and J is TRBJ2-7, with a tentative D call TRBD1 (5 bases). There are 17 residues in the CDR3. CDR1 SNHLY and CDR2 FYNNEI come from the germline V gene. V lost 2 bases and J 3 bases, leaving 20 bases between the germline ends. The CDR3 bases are TGTGCCAGCAGTGAAATTCTTCGGGCGGCAGGGCTCTACGAGCAGTACTTC. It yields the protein CASSEILRAAGLYEQYF.

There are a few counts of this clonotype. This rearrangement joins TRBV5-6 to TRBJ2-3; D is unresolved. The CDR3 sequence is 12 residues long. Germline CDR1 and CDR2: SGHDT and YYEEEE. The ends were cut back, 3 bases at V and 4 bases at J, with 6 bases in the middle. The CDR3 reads CASSSPADTQYF. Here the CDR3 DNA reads TGTGCCAGCAGCTCTCCGGCAGATACGCAGTATTTT.

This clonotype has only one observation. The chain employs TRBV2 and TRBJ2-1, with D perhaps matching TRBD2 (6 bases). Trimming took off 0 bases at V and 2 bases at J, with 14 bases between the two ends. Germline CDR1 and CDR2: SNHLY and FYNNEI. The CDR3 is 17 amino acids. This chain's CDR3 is CASSEATWRDPYNEQFF. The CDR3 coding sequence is TGTGCCAGCAGTGAAGCAACATGGCGGGACCCCTACAATGAGCAGTTCTTC.

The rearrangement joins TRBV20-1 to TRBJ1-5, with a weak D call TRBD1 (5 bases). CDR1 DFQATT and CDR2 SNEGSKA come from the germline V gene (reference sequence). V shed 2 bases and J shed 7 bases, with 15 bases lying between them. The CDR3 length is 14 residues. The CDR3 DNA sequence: TGCAGTGCTAGAACAAGGCAGGGCAGGCAGCCCCAGCATTTT. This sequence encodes CSARTRQGRQPQHF.

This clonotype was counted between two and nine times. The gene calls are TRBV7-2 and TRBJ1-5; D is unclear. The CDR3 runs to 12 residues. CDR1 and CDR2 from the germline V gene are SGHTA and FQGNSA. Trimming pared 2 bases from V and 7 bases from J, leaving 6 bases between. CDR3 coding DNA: TGTGCCAGCAGCTTAATGAGGCAGCCCCAGCATTTT. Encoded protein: CASSLMRQPQHF.